The present T cell receptor (beta chain) was sequenced within a study of T cell changes during pregnancy in multiple sclerosis. The repertoire was sequenced with immunoSEQ multiplex PCR; TCRdb's copy has only in-frame clones and lacks some. The sample records tens of thousands of clones, approximately 90% being singletons. This sequence originates from a female donor in good health, enrolled as a control in a pregnancy study. The specimen was CD8+ T cells from peripheral blood mononuclear cells, collected after pregnancy.

The CDR3 DNA reads TGTGCCAGCAGCTTAGATAACAGTATTAGCAATCAGCCCCAGCATTTT. Protein: CASSLDNSISNQPQHF. The chain joins TRBV7-2 to TRBJ1-5; D uncertain. The germline V gene has CDR1 SGHTA and CDR2 FQGNSA. This CDR3 is built from 16 residues. V was pared by 1 base and J by 0 bases, with 10 bases between.